This T cell receptor (beta chain) was retrieved from a study of shared clonotypes between healthy human individuals. Overall study context: Serving as donors were two women and a few men, whose ages spanned 18 to 49. Study-wide results and limits: Generally, estimated richness proved larger in naive subsets than it did in memory subsets.

Germline V gives CDR1 SQVTM, CDR2 ANQGSEA. This CDR3 comprises 11 residues. TCRdb's copy holds only in-frame clones and misses some; the assay was immunoSEQ multiplex PCR. The data contain about 1 million clones, roughly 75% of them singletons. To note about this clone: Its antigen is undetermined.

The receptor was derived from a man aged 18 to 35 in good health. V is TRBV29-1 and J is TRBJ2-7, with a weak D call TRBD2 (7 bases). Sequenced input: memory CD4+ T cells sorted from blood. Subset in this sample: CD45RA-negative fraction. The CDR3 spells CRRGPRYEQYF. The CDR3, as DNA: TGCCGGCGGGGGCCTCGCTACGAGCAGTACTTC.